Listed below are T cell receptor beta chains from one sample, sequenced in a study of T cells in Graves' hyperthyroidism and ophthalmopathy. TCRdb itself ran the multiplex PCR reads through MiXCR, one entry per CDR3 protein. The sample consists of over 650,000 distinct CDR3 sequences, 45% of them appearing once. Sequenced: peripheral blood or thyroid tissue (not recorded which). Receptors originate from an adult man with Graves' disease, either hyperthyroidism or ophthalmopathy (not recorded which). Both conserved end residues are part of each CDR3. Fields, in order: D gene, J gene, clone size, V gene, CDR3 DNA, CDR3 protein. A D gene is named only where the DNA matches it firmly. For some rows the clone size is stated as once, few or many, or as a class when expanded; others skip it.

>-|TRBJ1-1|few|TRBV20-1
TGCAGTGCTATTTCGGGGGGAGGGGGAGAAGCTTTCTTT
CSAISGGGGEAFF
>-|TRBJ1-5|-|TRBV6-1
TGTGCCAGCAGTGAAGGGCAGGAGGATCAGCCCCAGCATTTT
CASSEGQEDQPQHF
>-|TRBJ1-2|once|TRBV29-1
TGCAGACCCCTATCGGTGGACTATGGCTACACCTTC
CRPLSVDYGYTF
>-|TRBJ2-5|-|TRBV20-1
TGCAGTGCTAGATTTGTTCAAGAGACCCAGTACTTC
CSARFVQETQYF
>TRBD1|TRBJ1-4|-|TRBV2
TGTGCCAGCAGCCCAGAGGGGACAGGAAATGAAAAACTGTTTTTT
CASSPEGTGNEKLFF
>-|TRBJ2-2|-|TRBV6-5
TGTGCCAGCATTTCGTCCGCGGAGCTGTTTTTT
CASISSAELFF
>-|TRBJ2-5|many|TRBV7-6
TGTGCCAGCAGCCCTTACGACGGGTCACCGACAGAGACCCAGTACTTC
CASSPYDGSPTETQYF
>-|TRBJ2-7|many|TRBV10-3
TGTGCCAGCAGTGCCCACAAGGAAGGCTCCTACGAGCAGTACTTC
CASSAHKEGSYEQYF
>-|TRBJ2-2|few|TRBV6-5
TGTGCCAGCAGTGGACAGATCGCCGGGGAGCTGTTTTTT
CASSGQIAGELFF
>-|TRBJ2-3|-|TRBV7-2
TGTGCCAGCAGCACTAACGGGGATACGCAGTATTTT
CASSTNGDTQYF
>TRBD2|TRBJ2-7|once|TRBV7-9
TGTGCCAGCAGTTTGATGGCTAGCGGGGGAGTCTACGAGCAGTACTTC
CASSLMASGGVYEQYF
>-|TRBJ1-1|few|TRBV20-1
TGCAGTGCTAGGGCGCGGGGGAGGTGGGTGAACACTGAAGCTTTCTTT
CSARARGRWVNTEAFF
>TRBD2|TRBJ2-7|-|TRBV29-1
TGCAGCGTTGAAGGGACTAGCGGGAGCGGGGAGCAGTACTTC
CSVEGTSGSGEQYF
>-|TRBJ1-1|-|TRBV29-1
TGCAGCGTTGAAGACGGGTGGGGGGGTGAAGCTTTCTTT
CSVEDGWGGEAFF
>-|TRBJ2-2|once|TRBV5-1
TGCGCCAGCAGCCTCGGAGGACTCCCCACCGGGGAGCTGTTTTTT
CASSLGGLPTGELFF
>-|TRBJ2-7|few|TRBV7-9
TGTGCCAGCGGACTACCCGGGGTATCGGTGCACGAGCAGTACTTC
CASGLPGVSVHEQYF
>-|TRBJ1-2|-|TRBV5-1
TGCGCCAGCAGCTTGTTGTCGGGAAACTATGGCTACACCTTC
CASSLLSGNYGYTF
>TRBD1|TRBJ2-7|-|TRBV20-1
TGCAGTGCTGGCCAACGGGTCAGGGGGACCGACGAGCAGTACTTC
CSAGQRVRGTDEQYF
>-|TRBJ2-6|-|TRBV7-2
TGTGCCAGCAGCTCCGCAGGCACCGGGGCCAACGTCCTGACTTTC
CASSSAGTGANVLTF
>-|TRBJ1-5|many|TRBV2
TGTGCCAGCAGTGAAAGCGGGAGGACTCAGCCCCAGCATTTT
CASSESGRTQPQHF